What follows is one T cell receptor (beta chain) and its context. Its specificity is unknown. With 60 Vbeta and 13 Jbeta primers, the PCR was carried out. Libraries were prepared by immunoSEQ multiplex PCR; TCRdb keeps only in-frame clonotypes and omits some of them. Seen here are around 120,000 clones, 80% to 90% observed once, and the top ten hold over 9%. The germline gives CDR1 SGHRS, CDR2 YFSETQ. The CDR3 is 17 residues long. The J segment lost 3 bases and the V segment lost 3 bases, leaving 10 bases of the junction unmatched. This sample was included in a study of cytomegalovirus exposure and HLA in healthy donors. For the study at large: About 83 million unique TCRs from HLA-typed donors made up an early data release.

Nominally healthy donors provided the samples, though records likely missed some immune exposures. Findings and limits, study-wide: Researchers reported in a later analysis that a missense DCLRE1C variant was tied to TCR beta V- and J-gene trimming.

This sequence originates from a male donor in good health and CMV-seropositive. Sample: PBMCs. The chain joins TRBV5-1 to TRBJ2-3; 10 bases agree with TRBD1. CDR3 in DNA: TGCGCCAGCAGCTGGGGGGGACAGGGGTTTGCTACAGATACGCAGTATTTT. It encodes CASSWGGQGFATDTQYF.